Below, 9 T cell receptor beta chains from the same sample are listed, as sequenced in a study of cytomegalovirus exposure and HLA in healthy donors. PCR involved 60 Vbeta and 13 Jbeta primers. The method was immunoSEQ multiplex PCR; TCRdb's version includes in-frame clones alone and lacks a portion of them. Among some 110,000 clones, 78% were seen once, and the ten largest hold under 1.5%. Sequences were obtained from PBMCs. The source is a man aged 25 to 40 in good health and CMV-seronegative.

The chain employs TRBV28 and TRBJ2-7; D might be TRBD1 (6 bases). This CDR3 has 13 residues. Germline assignment: CDR1 MDHEN and CDR2 SYDVKM. The CDR3 DNA is TGTGCGCATAACAGGGCTCTTTCCTACGAGCAGTACTTC. Its translation is CAHNRALSYEQYF.

The V gene is TRBV25-1, the J gene TRBJ1-6, with 8 bases aligning to TRBD1. The CDR3 sequence is 14 residues long. Unmatched junction bases numbered 7, after V lost 6 bases and J lost 9 bases. CDR1 and CDR2 (germline): MGHDK, SYGVNS. In nucleotides, the CDR3 is TGTGCCAGCAGAGGACAGGGTCGTACTTCACCCCTCCACTTT. This encodes CASRGQGRTSPLHF.

V gene TRBV13 combines with J gene TRBJ2-1, with TRBD1 matching over 9 bases. The CDR3 is 16 residues long. The ends lost 2 bases at V and 1 base at J; junction bases unmatched: 3. The V gene's germline CDR1 is PRHDT and CDR2 FYEKMQ (reference sequence). CDR3 in DNA: TGTGCCAGCAGCTTAACCGGGACAGGGTCCTACAATGAGCAGTTCTTC. This gives the protein CASSLTGTGSYNEQFF.

This chain connects TRBV14 to TRBJ2-7; 11 bases map to TRBD1. V lost 6 bases and J lost 6; bases outside the gene matches: 7. The V gene's germline CDR1 is SGHDN and CDR2 FVKESK. There are 14 residues in the CDR3. The CDR3 region is CASRLSGTGGEQYF. As DNA, the CDR3 is TGTGCCAGCAGGCTCTCCGGGACAGGGGGCGAGCAGTACTTC.

V and J are TRBV4-1 and TRBJ1-2; 7 positions match TRBD1. This CDR3 has 13 amino acids. V shed 5 bases and J 7 bases; nucleotides not matched to a gene: 7. Germline CDR1 and CDR2: MGHRA and YSYEKL. Here the CDR3 reads CASSARGPAGYTF. The CDR3 bases are TGCGCCAGCAGCGCTAGGGGGCCGGCTGGCTACACCTTC.

V is TRBV2 and J is TRBJ2-5, with 9 bases identical to TRBD2. This CDR3 spans 15 amino acids. V shed 4 bases and J 4 bases; nucleotides not matched to a gene: 7. Germline CDR1 SNHLY, CDR2 FYNNEI. The CDR3 loop is CASSAAGGPPETQYF. In DNA form, the CDR3 reads TGTGCCAGCAGTGCAGCGGGAGGCCCCCCAGAGACCCAGTACTTC.

J is TRBJ1-4 and V is TRBV5-1, with D perhaps TRBD1 (5 bases). Germline V gives CDR1 SGHRS, CDR2 YFSETQ. The ends were cut back, 4 bases at V and 5 bases at J, with 12 bases in the middle. The CDR3 extends over 14 amino acids. CDR3: CASSPGRGNEKLFF. The DNA of the CDR3 is TGCGCCAGCAGCCCGGGACGGGGGAATGAAAAACTGTTTTTT.

This rearrangement joins TRBV20-1 to TRBJ2-3; D not certain. This CDR3 region has 11 residues. Trimming cost V 5 bases and J 4 bases, with 7 bases left between them. Germline CDR1 reads DFQATT; CDR2 reads SNEGSKA (reference sequence). The CDR3 DNA reads TGCAGTGCTGGGCCCGCAGATACGCAGTATTTT. This encodes CSAGPADTQYF.

The table lists this clone with a few counts. The chain couples TRBV9 to TRBJ2-3; 7 bases match TRBD1. Germline V gives CDR1 SGDLS, CDR2 YYNGEE. The CDR3 covers 15 residues. The V segment lost 1 base and the J segment 3 bases; nucleotides outside the gene matches: 5. The CDR3 region is CASSVMLGQTDTQYF. CDR3 nucleotides: TGTGCCAGCAGCGTAATGTTGGGACAGACAGATACGCAGTATTTT.